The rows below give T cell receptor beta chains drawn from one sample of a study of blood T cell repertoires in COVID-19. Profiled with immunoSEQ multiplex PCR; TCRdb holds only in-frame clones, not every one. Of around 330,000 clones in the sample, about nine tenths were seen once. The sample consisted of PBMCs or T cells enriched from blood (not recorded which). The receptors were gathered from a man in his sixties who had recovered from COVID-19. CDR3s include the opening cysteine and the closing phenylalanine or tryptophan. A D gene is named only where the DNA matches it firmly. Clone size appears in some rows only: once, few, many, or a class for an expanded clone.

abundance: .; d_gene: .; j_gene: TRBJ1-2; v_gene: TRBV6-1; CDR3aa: CASSEVVTLPYGYTF; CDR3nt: TGTGCCAGCAGTGAAGTGGTCACTTTACCATATGGCTACACCTTC
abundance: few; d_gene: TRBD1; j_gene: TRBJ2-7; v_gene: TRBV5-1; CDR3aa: CASSFATGTYEQYF; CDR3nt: TGCGCCAGCAGCTTCGCGACAGGGACCTACGAGCAGTACTTC
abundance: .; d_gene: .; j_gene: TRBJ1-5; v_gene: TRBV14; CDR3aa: CASSQERPGPGGPQHF; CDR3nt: TGTGCCAGCAGCCAAGAACGACCCGGGCCCGGAGGGCCCCAGCATTTT
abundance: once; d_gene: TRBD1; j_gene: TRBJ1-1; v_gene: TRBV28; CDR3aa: CASSPIGTVEAFF; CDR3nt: TGTGCCAGCAGTCCCATTGGGACAGTTGAAGCTTTCTTT
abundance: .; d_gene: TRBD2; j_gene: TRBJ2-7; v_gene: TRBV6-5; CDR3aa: CASSYSVSGSKQYF; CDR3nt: TGTGCCAGCAGTTACTCGGTTAGCGGGAGTAAGCAGTACTTC
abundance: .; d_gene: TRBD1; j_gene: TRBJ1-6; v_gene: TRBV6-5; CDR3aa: CASSYNPGQGYSPLHF; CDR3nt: TGTGCCAGCAGTTACAACCCGGGACAGGGATATTCACCCCTCCACTTT
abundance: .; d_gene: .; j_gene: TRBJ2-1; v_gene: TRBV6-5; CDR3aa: CASSYHWSDEQFF; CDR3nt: TGTGCCAGCAGTTATCACTGGAGCGATGAGCAGTTCTTC
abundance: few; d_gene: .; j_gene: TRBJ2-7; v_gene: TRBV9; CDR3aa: CASSVGGASNEQYF; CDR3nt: TGTGCCAGCAGCGTAGGCGGGGCCTCTAACGAGCAGTACTTC
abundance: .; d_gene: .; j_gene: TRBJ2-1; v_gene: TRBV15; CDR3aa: CATSRRSYNEQFF; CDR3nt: TGTGCCACCAGCAGGAGGAGCTACAATGAGCAGTTCTTC
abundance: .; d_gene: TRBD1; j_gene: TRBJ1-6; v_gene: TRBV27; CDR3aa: CASSTPRDSYSPLHF; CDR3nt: TGTGCCAGCTCAACGCCAAGGGACAGCTATTCACCCCTCCACTTT
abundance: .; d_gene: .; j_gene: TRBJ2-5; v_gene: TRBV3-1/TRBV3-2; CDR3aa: CASSQAGVETQYF; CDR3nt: TGTGCCAGCAGCCAAGCCGGGGTGGAGACCCAGTACTTC
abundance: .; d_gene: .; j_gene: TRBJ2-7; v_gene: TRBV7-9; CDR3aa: CASSMGGYEQYF; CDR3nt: TGTGCCAGCAGTATGGGGGGCTACGAGCAGTACTTC
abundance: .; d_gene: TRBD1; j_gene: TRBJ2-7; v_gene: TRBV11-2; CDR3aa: CASSPDGRGKYEQYF; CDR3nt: TGTGCCAGCAGCCCCGACGGCAGGGGGAAGTACGAGCAGTACTTC
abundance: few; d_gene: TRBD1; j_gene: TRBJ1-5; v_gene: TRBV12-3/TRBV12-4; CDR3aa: CASSPDRDQPQHF; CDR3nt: TGTGCCAGCAGTCCTGACAGGGACCAGCCCCAGCATTTT
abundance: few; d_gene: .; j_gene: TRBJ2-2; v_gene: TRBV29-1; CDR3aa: CSGTGHGELFF; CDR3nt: TGCAGCGGTACAGGGCACGGGGAGCTGTTTTTT
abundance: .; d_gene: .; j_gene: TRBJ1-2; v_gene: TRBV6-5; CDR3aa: CASSYSRSGYEGYTF; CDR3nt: TGTGCCAGCAGTTACTCGAGGAGTGGGTACGAAGGCTACACCTTC
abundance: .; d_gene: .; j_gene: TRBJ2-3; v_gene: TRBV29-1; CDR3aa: CSVEWLASTDTQYF; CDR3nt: TGCAGCGTCGAGTGGCTAGCGAGCACAGATACGCAGTATTTT
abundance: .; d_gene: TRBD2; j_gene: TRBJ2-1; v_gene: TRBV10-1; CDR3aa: CASSVGLADYNEQFF; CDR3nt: TGCGCCAGCAGTGTGGGACTAGCGGACTACAATGAGCAGTTCTTC